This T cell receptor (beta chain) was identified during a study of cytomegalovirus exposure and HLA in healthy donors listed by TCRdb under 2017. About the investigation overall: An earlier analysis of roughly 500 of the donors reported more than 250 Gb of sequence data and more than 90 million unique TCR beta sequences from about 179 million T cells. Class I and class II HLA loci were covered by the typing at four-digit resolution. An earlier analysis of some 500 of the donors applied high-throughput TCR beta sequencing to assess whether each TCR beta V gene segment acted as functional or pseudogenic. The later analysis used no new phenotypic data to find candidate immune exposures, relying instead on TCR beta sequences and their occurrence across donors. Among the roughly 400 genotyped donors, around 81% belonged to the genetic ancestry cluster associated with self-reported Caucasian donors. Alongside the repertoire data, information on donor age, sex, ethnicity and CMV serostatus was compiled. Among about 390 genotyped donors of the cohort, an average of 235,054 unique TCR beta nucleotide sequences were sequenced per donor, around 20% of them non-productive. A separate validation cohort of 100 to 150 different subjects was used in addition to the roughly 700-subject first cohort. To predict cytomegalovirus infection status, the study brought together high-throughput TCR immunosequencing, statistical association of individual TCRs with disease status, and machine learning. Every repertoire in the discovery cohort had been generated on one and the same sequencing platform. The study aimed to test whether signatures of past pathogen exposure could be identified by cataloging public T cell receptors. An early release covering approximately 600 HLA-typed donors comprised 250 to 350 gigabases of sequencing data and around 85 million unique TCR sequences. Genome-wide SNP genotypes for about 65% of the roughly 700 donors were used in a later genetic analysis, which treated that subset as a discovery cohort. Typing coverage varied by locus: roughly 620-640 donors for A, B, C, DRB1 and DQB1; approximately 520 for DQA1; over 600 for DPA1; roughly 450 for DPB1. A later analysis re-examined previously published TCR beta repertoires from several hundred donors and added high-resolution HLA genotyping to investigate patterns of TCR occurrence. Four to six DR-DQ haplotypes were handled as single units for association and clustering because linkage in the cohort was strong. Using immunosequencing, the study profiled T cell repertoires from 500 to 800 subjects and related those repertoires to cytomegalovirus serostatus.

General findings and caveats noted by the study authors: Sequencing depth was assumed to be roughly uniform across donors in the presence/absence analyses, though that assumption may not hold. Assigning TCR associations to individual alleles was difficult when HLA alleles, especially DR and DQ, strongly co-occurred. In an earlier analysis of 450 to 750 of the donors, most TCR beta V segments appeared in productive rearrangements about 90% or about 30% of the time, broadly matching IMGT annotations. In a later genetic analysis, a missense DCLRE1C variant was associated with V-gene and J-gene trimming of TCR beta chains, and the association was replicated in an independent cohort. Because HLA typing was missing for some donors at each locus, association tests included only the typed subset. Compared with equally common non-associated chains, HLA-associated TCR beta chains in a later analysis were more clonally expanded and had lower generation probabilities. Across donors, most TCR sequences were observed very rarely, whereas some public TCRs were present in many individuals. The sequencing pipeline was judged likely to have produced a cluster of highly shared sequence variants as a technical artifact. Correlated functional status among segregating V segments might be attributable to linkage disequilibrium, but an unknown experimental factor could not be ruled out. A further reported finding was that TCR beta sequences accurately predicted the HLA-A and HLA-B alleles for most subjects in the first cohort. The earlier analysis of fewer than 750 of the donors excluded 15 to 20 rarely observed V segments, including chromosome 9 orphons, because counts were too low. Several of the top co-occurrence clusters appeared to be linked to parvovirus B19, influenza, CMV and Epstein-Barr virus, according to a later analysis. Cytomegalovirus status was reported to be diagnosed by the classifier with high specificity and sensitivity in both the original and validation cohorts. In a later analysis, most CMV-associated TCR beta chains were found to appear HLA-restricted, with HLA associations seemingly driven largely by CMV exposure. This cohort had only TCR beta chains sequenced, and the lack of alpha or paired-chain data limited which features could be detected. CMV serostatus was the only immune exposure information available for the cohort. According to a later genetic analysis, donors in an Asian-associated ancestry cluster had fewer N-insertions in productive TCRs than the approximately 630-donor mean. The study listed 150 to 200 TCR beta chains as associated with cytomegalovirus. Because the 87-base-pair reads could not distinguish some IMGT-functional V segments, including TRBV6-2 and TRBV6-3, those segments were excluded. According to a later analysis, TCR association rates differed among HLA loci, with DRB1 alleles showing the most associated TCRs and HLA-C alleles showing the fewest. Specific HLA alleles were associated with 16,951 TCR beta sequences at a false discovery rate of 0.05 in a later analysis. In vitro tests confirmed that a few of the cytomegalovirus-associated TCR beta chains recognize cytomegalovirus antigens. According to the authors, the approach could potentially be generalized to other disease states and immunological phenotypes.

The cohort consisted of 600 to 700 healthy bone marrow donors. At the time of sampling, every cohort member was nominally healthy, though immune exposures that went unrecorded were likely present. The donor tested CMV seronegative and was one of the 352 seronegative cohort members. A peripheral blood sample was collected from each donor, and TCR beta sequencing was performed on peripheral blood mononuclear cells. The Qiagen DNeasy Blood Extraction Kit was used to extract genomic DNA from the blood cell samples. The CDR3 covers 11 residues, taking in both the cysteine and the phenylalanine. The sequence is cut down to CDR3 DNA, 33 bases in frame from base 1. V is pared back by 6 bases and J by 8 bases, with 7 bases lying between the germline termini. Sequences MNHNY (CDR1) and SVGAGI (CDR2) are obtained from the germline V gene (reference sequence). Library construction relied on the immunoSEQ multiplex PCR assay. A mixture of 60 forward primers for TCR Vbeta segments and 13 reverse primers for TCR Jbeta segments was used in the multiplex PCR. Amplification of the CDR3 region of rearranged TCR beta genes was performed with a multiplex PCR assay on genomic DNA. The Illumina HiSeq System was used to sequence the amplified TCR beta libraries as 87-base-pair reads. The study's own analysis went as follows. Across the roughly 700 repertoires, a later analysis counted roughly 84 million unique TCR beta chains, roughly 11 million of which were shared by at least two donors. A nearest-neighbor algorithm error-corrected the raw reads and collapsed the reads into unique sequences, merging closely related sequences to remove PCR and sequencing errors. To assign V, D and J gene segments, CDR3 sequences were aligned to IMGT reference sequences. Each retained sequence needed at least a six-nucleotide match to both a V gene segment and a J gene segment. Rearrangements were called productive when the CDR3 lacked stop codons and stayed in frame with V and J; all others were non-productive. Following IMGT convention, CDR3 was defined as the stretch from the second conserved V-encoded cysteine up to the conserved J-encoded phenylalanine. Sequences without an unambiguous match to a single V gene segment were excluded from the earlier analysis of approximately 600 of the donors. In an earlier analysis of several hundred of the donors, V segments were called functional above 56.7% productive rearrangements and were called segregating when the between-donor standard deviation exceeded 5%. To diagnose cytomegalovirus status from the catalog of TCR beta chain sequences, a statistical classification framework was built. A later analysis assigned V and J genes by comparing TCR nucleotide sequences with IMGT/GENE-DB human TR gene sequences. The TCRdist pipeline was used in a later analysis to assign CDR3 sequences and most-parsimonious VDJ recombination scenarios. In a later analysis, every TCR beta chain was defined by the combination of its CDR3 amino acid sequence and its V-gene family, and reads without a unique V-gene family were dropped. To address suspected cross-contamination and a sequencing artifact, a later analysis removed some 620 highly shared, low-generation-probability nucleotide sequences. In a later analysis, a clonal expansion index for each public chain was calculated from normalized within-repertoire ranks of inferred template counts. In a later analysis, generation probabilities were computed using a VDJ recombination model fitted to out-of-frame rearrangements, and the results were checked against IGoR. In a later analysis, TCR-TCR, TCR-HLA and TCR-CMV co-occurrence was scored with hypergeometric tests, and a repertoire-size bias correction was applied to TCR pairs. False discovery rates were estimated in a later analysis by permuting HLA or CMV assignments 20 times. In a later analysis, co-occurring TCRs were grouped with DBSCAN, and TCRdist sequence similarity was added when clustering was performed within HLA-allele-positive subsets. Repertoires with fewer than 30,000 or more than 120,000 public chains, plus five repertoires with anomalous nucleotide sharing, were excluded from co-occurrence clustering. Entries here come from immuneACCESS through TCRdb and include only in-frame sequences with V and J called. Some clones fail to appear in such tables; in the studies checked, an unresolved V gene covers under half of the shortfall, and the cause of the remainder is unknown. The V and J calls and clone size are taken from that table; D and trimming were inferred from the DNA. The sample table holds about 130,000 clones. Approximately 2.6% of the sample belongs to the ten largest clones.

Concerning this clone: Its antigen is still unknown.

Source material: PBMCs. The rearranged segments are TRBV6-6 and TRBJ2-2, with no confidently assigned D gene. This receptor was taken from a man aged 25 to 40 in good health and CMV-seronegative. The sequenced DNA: TGTGCCAGCAGCCCACGGGGGGAGCTGTTTTTT. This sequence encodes CASSPRGELFF.